This T cell receptor (beta chain) came from a study of T cells after yellow fever vaccination. Overall study findings and caveats: Boosting was followed by the reappearance of most primary-vaccination clones (around 95% CD4, under 90% CD8). When the response was secondary, it was weaker but reached its peak faster, day 5 versus 15. Abundant bulk-population clonotypes could contaminate the FACS-sorted repertoires.

5'RACE template switching added a universal primer site and UMIs to TCR cDNA. Via MiXCR, TCRdb re-called the 5' RACE reads, giving one row per CDR3 protein. There are about 500,000 distinct CDR3 sequences in the sample; roughly 17% occur only once, and 15% to 20% lies in the top ten. This clonotype was counted many times. Its matching antigen is unknown. This CDR3 is 14 amino acids long. CDR1 and CDR2 from the germline V gene are SGHTA and FQGNSA. V lost 1 base to trimming and J lost 5 bases, with 9 bases between them. The origin of this receptor is a man younger than 30 who received the YFV17D yellow fever vaccine. Sequencing used PBMCs, obtained 5 days after the first yellow fever vaccination. The chain employs TRBV7-2 and TRBJ2-1; tentatively, D is TRBD2 (6 bases). CDR3 sequence (DNA): TGTGCCAGCAGCTTAGAATGGGGGGACAATGAGCAGTTCTTC. This translates into CASSLEWGDNEQFF. Supplemented by reference TRBV7-2 and TRBJ2-1, the full variable domain reads GAGVSQSPSNKVTEKGKDVELRCDPISGHTALYWYRQSLGQGLEFLIYFQGNSAPDKSGLPSDRFSAERTGGSVSTLTIQRTQQEDSAVYLCASSLEWGDNEQFFGPGTRLTVL.